The following is a TCR beta chain sequence with its context. In the study's own analysis: Reference gene primer amplification in the assay estimated nucleated cell counts. Here immunoSEQ multiplex PCR was the method, and the copy in TCRdb shows in-frame clones only, minus some. V and J calls and clone size are those listed in that table; D and trimming were worked out from the DNA. Of around 100,000 clones in the sample, more than 70% were seen once. The data belong to a study of blood T cell repertoires in COVID-19. Study information: Acute-phase and convalescent COVID-19 samples originated in the United States, Italy and Spain. PBMCs, B-cell-depleted T cells, or T cells were the source of the cDNA or gDNA that made up the material.

This CDR3 region has 17 residues. Germline assignment: CDR1 SGHDN and CDR2 FVKESK. J was trimmed by 10 bases and V by 0 bases; bases with no gene match: 12. This TCR came from a woman between 55 and 75 years old with acute or convalescent COVID-19. The sequenced sample consisted of peripheral blood. The chain uses TRBV14 and TRBJ2-1, with TRBD2 identical over 10 bases. The CDR3 loop reads CASSQDLGLAGGGEQFF. The CDR3 DNA reads TGTGCCAGCAGCCAAGATTTGGGGTTAGCGGGAGGTGGGGAGCAGTTCTTC.